The following is a T cell receptor (beta chain) sequence with its context. Its antigen remains undetermined. Base qualities are not provided; no much larger clone lies one nucleotide away. The same CDR3 also results from other DNA sequences found in this sample. The data stem from a study of CD4+ T cells in melanoma (dated by TCRdb to about 2022). Context from the whole study: Neoantigen-specific CD4+ T cells in human melanoma were investigated in the study. Broad study findings and their caveats: Neoantigen-specific CD4+ T cells in melanoma were reported to have a range of differentiation states. The report described a correlation between neoantigen-specific CD4+ T cells and the function of CD8+ T cells, macrophages and B cells.

Donors were patients with melanoma. CDR1 and CDR2, per the germline V gene, are SGHTA and FQGNSA. Between the V and J ends, shortened by 1 base and 0 bases respectively, the junction contains 0 bases. The CDR3, from cysteine to phenylalanine, totals 12 residues. Solely the CDR3 DNA is kept, with 36 bases framed from the first base. Receptor amplification or capture employed the immunoSEQ multiplex PCR assay. This is the immuneACCESS table as TCRdb keeps it, with only in-frame sequences that have V and J called. A part of the clones is gone; compared with another copy, unresolved V genes explain less than half, and the rest is unexplained. Across this sample there are roughly 120,000 clones, with 92% seen only once. Clones ranked in the top ten supply around 3% of the sample.

The TCR sequence derives from a human donor with melanoma. Sequences were obtained from peripheral blood. The chain links TRBV7-2 with TRBJ2-5, with no confidently assigned D gene. The base sequence is TGTGCCAGCAGCTTAGACCAAGAGACCCAGTACTTC. It translates to CASSLDQETQYF.